One and the same sample provided the 27 T cell receptor beta chains below, sequenced in a study of T cells in Graves' hyperthyroidism and ophthalmopathy. Amplification targeted TCR beta CDR3 regions from RNA transcripts. The HTBI set primed first-round TCR CDR3 RT-PCR. TCRdb processed the multiplex PCR reads anew with MiXCR; each CDR3 protein has one entry. The sample lists about half a million distinct CDR3 sequences; 15% to 20% were seen once. The sample was blood. The receptor source for this set is a middle-aged man with Graves' ophthalmopathy.

The chain uses TRBV15 and TRBJ2-5, with 7 bases lining up with TRBD1. The germline CDR1 and CDR2 sequences are LNHNV and YYDKDF (reference sequence). The J segment lost 1 base and the V segment lost 3 bases, leaving 8 bases of the junction unmatched. The CDR3 has 16 amino acids. The CDR3 DNA is TGTGCCACCAGCAGGGAATTCCGGGACAGCCAAGAGACCCAGTACTTC. This translates into CATSREFRDSQETQYF.

This clonotype was seen repeatedly, ten times or more. The rearrangement uses TRBV20-1 and TRBJ2-7, with TRBD2 matching over 9 bases. Per germline, CDR1 DFQATT and CDR2 SNEGSKA (reference sequence). Trimming cost V 6 bases and J 0 bases; bases outside gene matches: 12. The length of the CDR3 is 16 residues. CDR3 region: CSATGVAGAISYEQYF. The CDR3 DNA sequence: TGCAGTGCCACGGGGGTAGCGGGAGCGATCTCCTACGAGCAGTACTTC.

J is TRBJ2-1 and V is TRBV10-3; 7 nucleotides align to TRBD2. Germline V CDR1 and CDR2: ENHRY, SYGVKD. The CDR3 spans 16 residues. With V trimmed by 9 bases and J by 4 bases, 15 bases remained unmatched. The CDR3 loop is CAISDPGRGLYNEQFF. CDR3 nucleotide sequence: TGTGCCATTTCCGACCCAGGGCGGGGGTTATACAATGAGCAGTTCTTC.

This clonotype was recorded many times. This chain joins TRBV27 and TRBJ1-2; possibly TRBD1 for D (6 bases). V was cut by 6 bases and J by 1 base, with 15 bases left in between. The CDR3 extends over 15 amino acids. Germline V lookup: CDR1 MNHEY, CDR2 SMNVEV (reference sequence). The CDR3 loop reads CASSPGDRLNYGYTF. Here the CDR3 DNA reads TGTGCCAGCAGCCCAGGGGACCGACTTAACTATGGCTACACCTTC.

This rearrangement joins TRBV6-2 or TRBV6-3 to TRBJ2-3; tentative D call: TRBD2 (6 bases). Per germline, CDR1 MNHEY and CDR2 SVGEGT. This CDR3 has 16 amino acids. Deletions cut 4 bases from V and 2 bases from J, with 16 bases between. The CDR3 region has the DNA TGTGCCAGCAGTTCCCTCTTGCGGGGATTCACAGATACGCAGTATTTT. Amino acid sequence: CASSSLLRGFTDTQYF.

This chain uses TRBV14 with TRBJ2-7; D perhaps matches TRBD1 (6 bases). Looked up from germline, CDR1 is SGHDN and CDR2 is FVKESK. CDR3 length equals 18 residues. Between the trimmed V and J ends, which lost 1 base and 1 base, there was a span of 20 bases. The CDR3 protein is CASSQARSWGPSSYEQYF. CDR3 coding DNA: TGTGCCAGCAGCCAAGCCAGGTCCTGGGGGCCCTCATCCTACGAGCAGTACTTC.

This clonotype was observed many times. The V gene is TRBV6-1, the J gene TRBJ2-7, with D perhaps TRBD2 (5 bases). The CDR3 extends over 15 amino acids. The germline CDR1 and CDR2 sequences are MNHNS and SASEGT. Trimming stripped 0 bases from V and 5 bases from J, with 14 bases between. CDR3 bases: TGTGCCAGCAGTGAAGCCGTGACTACAAAGGACGAGCAGTACTTC. The encoded protein is CASSEAVTTKDEQYF.

At least ten counts were recorded for this clonotype. This chain uses TRBV28 with TRBJ1-2; D unresolved. The CDR3 extends over 15 amino acids. Germline values: CDR1 MDHEN, CDR2 SYDVKM. V lost 5 bases and J 3 bases, leaving 16 bases between the germline ends. This CDR3 is CASSGPPSGYYGYTF. Written as DNA, the CDR3 is TGTGCCAGCAGTGGCCCGCCTTCAGGCTACTATGGCTACACCTTC.

V gene TRBV9 combines with J gene TRBJ2-5, with TRBD2 identical over 8 bases. The CDR3 length is 17 residues. Germline V CDR1 and CDR2: SGDLS, YYNGEE. After removal of 3 bases from V and 2 bases from J, the junction contained 12 bases not matched to a gene. In nucleotides, the CDR3 is TGTGCCAGCAGCGGTATTCGGGGGGGCGGTGGACAAGAGACCCAGTACTTC. As protein: CASSGIRGGGGQETQYF.

The chain uses TRBV6-2 or TRBV6-3 and TRBJ2-1; TRBD1 matches 9 bases. Looked up from germline, CDR1 is MNHEY and CDR2 is SVGEGT. The CDR3 covers 17 residues. With 5 bases clipped from V and 0 bases from J, the junction kept 8 bases outside the gene matches. As DNA, the CDR3 is TGTGCCAGCAGTGGATCCCGGACAGGGGACTCCTACAATGAGCAGTTCTTC. This translates into CASSGSRTGDSYNEQFF.

This clonotype was seen more than once but under ten times. The chain couples TRBV29-1 to TRBJ1-2, with a tentative D call TRBD1 (5 bases). The CDR3 length is 12 residues. Trimming cost V 1 base and J 8 bases, with 11 bases left between them. Germline V gene sequence: CDR1 SQVTM, CDR2 ANQGSEA. This chain's CDR3 is CSVEVPPGGYTF. DNA of the CDR3: TGCAGCGTTGAAGTCCCTCCAGGGGGCTACACCTTC.

The rearrangement links TRBV20-1 to TRBJ2-5; TRBD1 might be the D (6 bases). Trimming stripped 4 bases from V and 2 bases from J, with 11 bases between. Germline lookup yields CDR1 DFQATT and CDR2 SNEGSKA (reference sequence). This CDR3 has 13 residues. The CDR3 loop is CSATGTIQETQYF. The CDR3 nucleotides are TGCAGTGCTACCGGGACAATTCAAGAGACCCAGTACTTC.

By share, this clonotype counts as large. At one of its ends the junction is not consistent with the germline gene, which may arise from a read error. The chain couples TRBV12-3 or TRBV12-4 to TRBJ2-3; 9 bases match TRBD2. The CDR3 consists of 14 residues. The CDR3, as DNA: TGTGCCAGCAGCTTAGCGGGAGGCACAGATACGCAGTATTTT. The encoded protein is CASSLAGGTDTQYF.

The rearrangement uses TRBV18 and TRBJ1-5; 9 bases are a match to TRBD1. CDR1 and CDR2 (germline): KGHSH, LQKENI. With 0 bases clipped from V and 7 bases from J, the junction kept 7 bases outside the gene matches. This CDR3 is built from 16 residues. Written as DNA, the CDR3 is TGTGCCAGCTCACCACCGGACGTTACAGGGGGCCAGCCCCAGCATTTT. This sequence encodes CASSPPDVTGGQPQHF.

Only a few counts were recorded for this clonotype. This sequence joins TRBV6-4 and TRBJ2-7; D ambiguous. Trimming cost V 4 bases and J 7 bases, with 14 bases left between them. From germline, CDR1 is MRHNA and CDR2 SNTAGT. CDR3 size: 13 residues. CDR3 sequence: CASSARPLGEQYF. Written as DNA, the CDR3 is TGTGCCAGCAGTGCCAGGCCCTTGGGGGAGCAGTACTTC.

J is TRBJ1-4 and V is TRBV11-3; the D is unclear. CDR1 is SGHNT and CDR2 is YENEEA in the germline V gene. This CDR3 is built from 12 residues. The ends were cut back, 3 bases at V and 8 bases at J, with 7 bases in the middle. The CDR3 protein is CASSFGSEKLFF. The CDR3, as DNA: TGTGCCAGCAGCTTTGGGAGCGAAAAACTGTTTTTT.

In its sample, this clonotype was seen a few times. The chain couples TRBV5-1 to TRBJ1-3, with D perhaps matching TRBD1 (6 bases). The CDR3 is made up of 13 amino acids. The V gene's germline CDR1 is SGHRS and CDR2 YFSETQ. Trimming pared 4 bases from V and 11 bases from J, leaving 16 bases between. CDR3 in amino acids: CASSHTGLEAIYF. The CDR3 DNA follows: TGCGCCAGCAGCCACACAGGGCTTGAGGCCATATATTTT. The full variable domain, with the rest looked up from reference TRBV5-1 and TRBJ1-3, is KAGVTQTPRYLIKTRGQQVTLSCSPISGHRSVSWYQQTPGQGLQFLFEYFSETQRNKGNFPGRFSGRQFSNSRSEMNVSTLELGDSALYLCASSHTGLEAIYFGEGSWLTVV.

This clonotype appeared a few times. The genes are TRBV6-2 or TRBV6-3 and TRBJ1-5, with 7 positions matching TRBD1. The germline V gene encodes CDR1 MNHEY and CDR2 SVGEGT. Losses at the gene ends were 6 bases for V and 9 bases for J; bases not matched to a gene: 14. The CDR3 has 15 residues. The CDR3 reads CASRDTGAVRGPQHF. CDR3 nucleotides: TGTGCCAGCAGAGATACAGGGGCCGTCCGGGGGCCCCAGCATTTT.

This clonotype was detected only a few times. The J gene is TRBJ2-1, the V gene TRBV7-9; 7 bases agree with TRBD2. The V gene's germline CDR1 is SEHNR and CDR2 FQNEAQ (reference sequence). The CDR3 runs 15 residues. The ends lost 3 bases at V and 7 bases at J; junction bases unmatched: 9. The CDR3 region is CASSFLGGPSNEQFF. In DNA form, the CDR3 reads TGTGCCAGCAGCTTCCTGGGAGGGCCGAGTAATGAGCAGTTCTTC.

This clonotype was counted many times. V is TRBV7-6 and J is TRBJ2-5, with 7 bases identical to TRBD2. The CDR3 is 13 residues long. Trimming cost V 4 bases and J 5 bases; bases outside gene matches: 4. The germline gives CDR1 SGHVS, CDR2 FNYEAQ. CDR3 sequence (DNA): TGTGCCAGCAGCTCGGGGGGTGGGGAGACCCAGTACTTC. Amino acid sequence: CASSSGGGETQYF.

In this sample, this clonotype turned up a few times. The chain uses TRBV5-1 and TRBJ1-5; unclear D gene. Trimming removed 0 bases from V and 3 bases from J, with 7 bases in between. Germline V gene lookup returns CDR1 SGHRS and CDR2 YFSETQ. The CDR3 totals 14 residues. CDR3 DNA: TGCGCCAGCAGCTTGGCGGGCAACAATCAGCCCCAGCATTTT. This encodes CASSLAGNNQPQHF.

This clonotype appeared many times. The chain is built from TRBV6-1 and TRBJ2-1; 8 nucleotides match TRBD2. Germline CDR1 reads MNHNS; CDR2 reads SASEGT. The CDR3 is 15 amino acids. Trimming removed 0 bases from V and 6 bases from J; junction bases left unmatched: 4. CDR3 sequence reads: CASSEALLAGNEQFF. As DNA, the CDR3 is TGTGCCAGCAGTGAAGCGCTCCTAGCGGGCAATGAGCAGTTCTTC.

The V gene is TRBV5-5, the J gene TRBJ1-4; no clear D gene. The length of the CDR3 is 19 residues. Trimming left V 0 bases short and J 5 bases short, with 23 bases between. In germline, CDR1 is SGHKS, CDR2 YYEKEE (reference sequence). This CDR3 reads CASSLGAQVVGRRNEKLFF. Here the CDR3 DNA reads TGTGCCAGCAGCTTGGGGGCCCAGGTGGTGGGAAGACGGAATGAAAAACTGTTTTTT.

V gene TRBV20-1 combines with J gene TRBJ2-5; TRBD1 is a possible D gene (6 bases). Germline V gene sequence: CDR1 DFQATT, CDR2 SNEGSKA (reference sequence). This CDR3 is built from 15 residues. Deletions cut 2 bases from V and 0 bases from J, with 13 bases between. The CDR3 region is CSARLDRINQETQYF. The DNA for the CDR3 is TGCAGTGCTAGATTGGACAGAATAAACCAAGAGACCCAGTACTTC.

This clonotype was seen once. This CDR3 is CASSIAPGGSGYTF. In DNA, the CDR3 is TGTGCCAGTAGTATAGCACCAGGGGGCAGTGGCTACACCTTC. V usage is TRBV19 and J usage is TRBJ1-2; TRBD1 agrees at 8 bases. Germline-derived CDR1 and CDR2 are LNHDA and SQIVND (reference sequence). The CDR3 has 14 residues. Unmatched junction bases numbered 5, after V lost 1 base and J lost 7 bases.

This clonotype was counted a few times. The DNA for the CDR3 is TGTGCCAGCAGCTCCACTCTTAAAGGGTCGCTAGCCAAAAACATTCAGTACTTC. The encoded protein is CASSSTLKGSLAKNIQYF. The rearrangement joins TRBV7-9 to TRBJ2-4; D gene ambiguous. This CDR3 region has 18 residues. CDR1 is SEHNR and CDR2 is FQNEAQ in the germline V gene (reference sequence). Trimming pared 4 bases from V and 0 bases from J, leaving 19 bases between.

The J gene is TRBJ1-3, the V gene TRBV4-2, with 10 bases lining up with TRBD1. The CDR3 totals 16 residues. After removal of 2 bases from V and 4 bases from J, the junction contained 5 bases not matched to a gene. Per germline, CDR1 LGHNA and CDR2 YNFKEQ. Here the CDR3 reads CASSQLTGGPGNTIYF. The CDR3, as DNA: TGTGCCAGCAGCCAACTGACAGGGGGCCCCGGAAACACCATATATTTT.